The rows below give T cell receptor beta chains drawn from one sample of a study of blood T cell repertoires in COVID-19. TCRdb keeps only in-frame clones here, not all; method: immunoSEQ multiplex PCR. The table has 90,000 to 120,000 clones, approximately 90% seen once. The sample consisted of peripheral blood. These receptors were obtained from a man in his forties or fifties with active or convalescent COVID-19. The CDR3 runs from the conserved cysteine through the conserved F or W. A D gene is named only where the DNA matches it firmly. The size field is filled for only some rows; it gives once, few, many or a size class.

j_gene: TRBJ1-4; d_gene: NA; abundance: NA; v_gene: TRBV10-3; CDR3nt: TGTGCCATCAGTGACCCGACGGGAAATGAAAAACTGTTTTTT; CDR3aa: CAISDPTGNEKLFF
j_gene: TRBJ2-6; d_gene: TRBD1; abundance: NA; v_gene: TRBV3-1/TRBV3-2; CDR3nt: TGTGCCAGCAGCCCCGAGGGACAGTACTCACTTTATGGGGCCAACGTCCTGACTTTC; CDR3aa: CASSPEGQYSLYGANVLTF
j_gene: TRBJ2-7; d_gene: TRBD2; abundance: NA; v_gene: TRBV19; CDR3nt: TGTGCCAGTAGTTCTCCGCAGCGGGGTCGGTCGGACGAGCAGTACTTC; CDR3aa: CASSSPQRGRSDEQYF
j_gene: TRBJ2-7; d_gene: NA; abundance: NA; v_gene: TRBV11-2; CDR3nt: TGTGCCAGCAAGGGGGGATGGGGACAGTGGCCCTACGAGCAGTACTTC; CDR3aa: CASKGGWGQWPYEQYF
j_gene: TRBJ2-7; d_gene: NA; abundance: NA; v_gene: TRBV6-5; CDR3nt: TGTGCCAGCAGTTGGAGAGGGGGCGAGCAGTACTTC; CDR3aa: CASSWRGGEQYF
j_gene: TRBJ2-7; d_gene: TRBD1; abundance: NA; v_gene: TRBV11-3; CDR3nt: TGTGCCAGCAGCTTTTCCGGGACAGGGGGCGTCTACGAGCAGTACTTC; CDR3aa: CASSFSGTGGVYEQYF
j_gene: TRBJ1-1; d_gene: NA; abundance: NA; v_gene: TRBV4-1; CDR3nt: TGCGCCAGCAGCACACCCGGGACACTTAACACTGAAGCTTTCTTT; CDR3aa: CASSTPGTLNTEAFF
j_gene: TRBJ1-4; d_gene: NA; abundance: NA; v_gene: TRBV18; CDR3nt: TGTGCCAGCTCACCACGGACAGAAGAAAAACTGTTTTTT; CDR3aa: CASSPRTEEKLFF
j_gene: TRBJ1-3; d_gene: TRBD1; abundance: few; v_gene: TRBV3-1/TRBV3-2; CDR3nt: TGTGCCAGCAGCCCTGGACAGGGACAATATTTT; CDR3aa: CASSPGQGQYF
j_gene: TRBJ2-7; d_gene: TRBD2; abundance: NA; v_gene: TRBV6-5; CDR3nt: TGTGCCAGCAGATTAGCGGGAGCGGGGGACGAGCAGTACTTC; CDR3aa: CASRLAGAGDEQYF
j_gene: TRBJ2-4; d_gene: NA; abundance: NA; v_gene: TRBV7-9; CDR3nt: TGTGCCAGCAGCCCCGCAGGGGTAGCCAAAAACATTCAGTACTTC; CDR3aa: CASSPAGVAKNIQYF
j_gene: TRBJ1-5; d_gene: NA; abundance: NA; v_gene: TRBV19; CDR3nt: TGTGCCAGTAGTATGACAAGTAGCAATCAGCCCCAGCATTTT; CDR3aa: CASSMTSSNQPQHF
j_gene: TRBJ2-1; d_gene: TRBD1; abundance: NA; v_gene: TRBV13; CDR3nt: TGTGCCAGCAGCTGCGCCATAGGGGACAGCTACAATGAGCAGTTCTTC; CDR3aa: CASSCAIGDSYNEQFF
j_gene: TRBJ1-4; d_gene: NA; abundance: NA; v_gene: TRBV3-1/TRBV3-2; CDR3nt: TGTGCCAGCAGCCAAGTCGTGACAGGCGGTGAAAAACTGTTTTTT; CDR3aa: CASSQVVTGGEKLFF
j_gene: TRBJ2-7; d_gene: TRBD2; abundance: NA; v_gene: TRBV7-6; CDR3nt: TGTGCCAGCAGCTCTTTCCTGACTAGCGGGACCTACGAGCAGTACTTC; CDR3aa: CASSSFLTSGTYEQYF
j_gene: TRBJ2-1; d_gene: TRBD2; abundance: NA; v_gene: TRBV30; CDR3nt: TGTGCCTGGGGGGGAGGACTAGCGGGAGGGCAGATCTACAATGAGCAGTTCTTC; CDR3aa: CAWGGGLAGGQIYNEQFF
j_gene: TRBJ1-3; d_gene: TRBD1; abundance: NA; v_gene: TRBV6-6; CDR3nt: TGTGCCAGCAGTTATTCCCCTGGACAGGGTGGAAACACCATATATTTT; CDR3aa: CASSYSPGQGGNTIYF
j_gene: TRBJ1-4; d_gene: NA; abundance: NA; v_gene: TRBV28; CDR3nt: TGTGCCAGCAGTTTACGGGGGGAAAAACTGTTTTTT; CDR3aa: CASSLRGEKLFF
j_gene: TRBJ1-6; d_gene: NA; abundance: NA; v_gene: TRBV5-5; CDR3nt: TGTGCCAGCAGCTTGGCCGGGGGGACACTTAATTCAAATTCACCCCTCCACTTT; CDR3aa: CASSLAGGTLNSNSPLHF
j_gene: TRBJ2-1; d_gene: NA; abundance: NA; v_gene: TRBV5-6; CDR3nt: TGTGCCAGCAGCTTTGGGGCAGGGGTTTACAATGAGCAGTTCTTC; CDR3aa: CASSFGAGVYNEQFF
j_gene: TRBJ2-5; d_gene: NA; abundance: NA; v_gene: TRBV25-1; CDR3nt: TGTGCCAGCAGTGACAGGGTTCAAGAGACCCAGTACTTC; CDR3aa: CASSDRVQETQYF
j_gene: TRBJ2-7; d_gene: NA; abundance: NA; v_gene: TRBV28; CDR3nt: TGTGCCAGCAGCGGGAGAGGGTACGAGCAGTACTTC; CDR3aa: CASSGRGYEQYF